A selection of T cell receptor beta chains follows, all from one sample in a study of blood T cell repertoires in COVID-19. Assay: immunoSEQ multiplex PCR; the TCRdb copy retains only in-frame clones and omits some. Of roughly 100,000 clones detected, around four fifths appear once; the ten largest clones hold approximately 9.3%. The sample was peripheral blood. The receptors derive from a woman of 80 years or more with acute or convalescent COVID-19. CDR3s include the opening cysteine and the closing phenylalanine or tryptophan. The D gene is left open where the match is weak. The listing skips clone size in some rows; elsewhere it reads once, few, many or a size class.

.	15	.	TRBV5-1	TRBJ1-6	TGCGCCAGCAGCACGACAGGTCTGGACAATTCACCCCTCCACTTT	CASSTTGLDNSPLHF
.	16	.	TRBV7-2	TRBJ2-7	TGTGCCAGCAGCCCGGCTCCTCGGAACAGAAACTACGAGCAGTACTTC	CASSPAPRNRNYEQYF
.	15	.	TRBV25-1	TRBJ1-4	TGTGCCAGCAGTGACCAAAACAGGGCAGAGGAAAAACTGTTTTTT	CASSDQNRAEEKLFF
.	15	TRBD1	TRBV5-1	TRBJ2-7	TGCGCCAGCAGCTTGGACACAGGGGGGTACTACGAGCAGTACTTC	CASSLDTGGYYEQYF
.	11	.	TRBV6-2/TRBV6-3	TRBJ2-1	TGTGCCAGCAGCAATAGGGGGGAGCAGTTCTTC	CASSNRGEQFF
.	13	.	TRBV10-3	TRBJ1-1	TGTGCCATCAGTGAACTAGTGAACACTGAAGCTTTCTTT	CAISELVNTEAFF
.	14	.	TRBV19	TRBJ2-1	TGTGCCAGTAGTATCTCCAGGGGAAACAATGAGCAGTTCTTC	CASSISRGNNEQFF
once	11	.	TRBV12-3/TRBV12-4	TRBJ2-3	TGTGCCAGCAGTTCAGTAGATACGCAGTATTTT	CASSSVDTQYF
few	13	.	TRBV27	TRBJ1-2	TGTGCCAGCAGGAAAGGGGTCGGCTATGGCTACACCTTC	CASRKGVGYGYTF
.	16	.	TRBV6-2/TRBV6-3	TRBJ1-5	TGTGCCAGCAGTTACGCCGGGTTGGGACTCTATCAGCCCCAGCATTTT	CASSYAGLGLYQPQHF
many	14	.	TRBV30	TRBJ1-3	TGTGCCTGGAGCCAGGACTTGGCTGGAAACACCATATATTTT	CAWSQDLAGNTIYF